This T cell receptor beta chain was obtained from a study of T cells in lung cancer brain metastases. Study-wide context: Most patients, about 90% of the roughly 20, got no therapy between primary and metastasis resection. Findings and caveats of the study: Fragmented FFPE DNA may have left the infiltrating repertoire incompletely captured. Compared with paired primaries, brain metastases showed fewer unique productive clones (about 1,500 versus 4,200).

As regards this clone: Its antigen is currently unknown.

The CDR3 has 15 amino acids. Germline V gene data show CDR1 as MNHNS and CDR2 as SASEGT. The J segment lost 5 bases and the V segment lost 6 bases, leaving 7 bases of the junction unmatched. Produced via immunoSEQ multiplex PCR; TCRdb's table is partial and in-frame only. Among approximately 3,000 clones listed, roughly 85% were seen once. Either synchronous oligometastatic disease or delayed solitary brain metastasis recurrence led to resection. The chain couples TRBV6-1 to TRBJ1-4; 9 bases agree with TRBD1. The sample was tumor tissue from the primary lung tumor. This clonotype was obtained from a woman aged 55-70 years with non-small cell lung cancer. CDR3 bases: TGTGCCAGCAGCGGACAGACAGGGGGAAATGAAAAACTGTTTTTT. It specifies CASSGQTGGNEKLFF.